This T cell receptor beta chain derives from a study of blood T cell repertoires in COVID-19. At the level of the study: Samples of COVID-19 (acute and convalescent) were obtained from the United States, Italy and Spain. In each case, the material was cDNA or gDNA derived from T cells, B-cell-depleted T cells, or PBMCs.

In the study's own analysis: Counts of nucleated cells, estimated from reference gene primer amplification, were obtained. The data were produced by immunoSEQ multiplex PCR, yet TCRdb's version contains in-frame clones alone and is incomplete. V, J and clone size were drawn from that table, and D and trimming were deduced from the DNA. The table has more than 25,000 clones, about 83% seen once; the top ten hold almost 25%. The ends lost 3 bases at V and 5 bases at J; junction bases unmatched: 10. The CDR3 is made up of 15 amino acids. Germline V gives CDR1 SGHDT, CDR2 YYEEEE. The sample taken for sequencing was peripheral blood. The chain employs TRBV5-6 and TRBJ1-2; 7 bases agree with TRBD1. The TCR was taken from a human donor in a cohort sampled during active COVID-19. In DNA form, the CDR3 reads TGTGCCAGCAGCTCCGTTTACAGGGGTGGATATGGCTACACCTTC. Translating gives CASSSVYRGGYGYTF.